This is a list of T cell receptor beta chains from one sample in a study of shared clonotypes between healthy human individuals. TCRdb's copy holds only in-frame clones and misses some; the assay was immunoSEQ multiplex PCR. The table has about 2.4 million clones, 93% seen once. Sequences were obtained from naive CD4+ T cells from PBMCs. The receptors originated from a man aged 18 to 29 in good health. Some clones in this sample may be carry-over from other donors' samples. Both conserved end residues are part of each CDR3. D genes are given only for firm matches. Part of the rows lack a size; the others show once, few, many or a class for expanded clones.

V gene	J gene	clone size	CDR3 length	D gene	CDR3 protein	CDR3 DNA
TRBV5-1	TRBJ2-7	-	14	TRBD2	CASRETSGALEQYF	TGCGCCAGCAGAGAGACTAGCGGGGCCTTAGAGCAGTACTTC
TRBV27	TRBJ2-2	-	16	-	CASSFLSGARPGELFF	TGTGCCAGCAGTTTTCTGTCGGGGGCTCGACCCGGGGAGCTGTTTTTT
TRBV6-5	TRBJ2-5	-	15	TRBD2	CASSTLAGGAETQYF	TGTGCCAGCAGTACCTTAGCGGGAGGGGCGGAGACCCAGTACTTC
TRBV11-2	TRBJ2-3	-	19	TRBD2	CASSLAPPIAGGRKDTQYF	TGTGCCAGCAGCTTAGCTCCGCCCATAGCGGGAGGGCGGAAAGATACGCAGTATTTT
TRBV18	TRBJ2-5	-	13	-	CASSPRREETQYF	TGTGCCAGCTCACCACGGCGGGAAGAGACCCAGTACTTC
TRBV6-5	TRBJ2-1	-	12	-	CAVRGVNDEQFF	TGTGCCGTTAGGGGAGTAAACGATGAGCAGTTCTTC
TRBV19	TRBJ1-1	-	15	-	CASSIGGFVSTEAFF	TGTGCCAGTAGTATTGGTGGGTTTGTTAGCACTGAAGCTTTCTTT
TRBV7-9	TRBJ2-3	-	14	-	CASTPRRLTDTQYF	TGTGCCAGCACCCCCCGGCGCCTCACAGATACGCAGTATTTT
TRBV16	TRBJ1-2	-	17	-	CASSQGSEKGVYYGYTF	TGTGCCAGCAGCCAAGGATCTGAAAAGGGGGTTTACTATGGCTACACCTTC
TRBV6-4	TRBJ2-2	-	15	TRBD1	CASAAIGGFAGELFF	TGTGCCAGCGCCGCTATAGGGGGCTTCGCCGGGGAGCTGTTTTTT
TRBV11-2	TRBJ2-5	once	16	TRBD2	CASSSGTSGRRETQYF	TGTGCCAGCAGCTCAGGGACTAGCGGGAGACGGGAGACCCAGTACTTC
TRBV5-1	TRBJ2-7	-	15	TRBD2	CASSLGPGGGLEQYF	TGCGCCAGCAGCTTGGGGCCGGGGGGTGGACTCGAGCAGTACTTC
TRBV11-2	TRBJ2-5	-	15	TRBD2	CASSFTSGRTETQYF	TGTGCCAGCAGCTTTACTAGCGGGAGGACGGAGACCCAGTACTTC
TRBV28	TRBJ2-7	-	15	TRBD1	CASSRRQGAAYEQYF	TGTGCCAGCAGTCGCCGACAGGGGGCCGCCTACGAGCAGTACTTC
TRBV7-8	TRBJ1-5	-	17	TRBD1	CASSPGRGLGYNQPQHF	TGTGCCAGCAGCCCGGGTAGGGGGCTAGGGTACAATCAGCCCCAGCATTTT